Sequencing of this TCR beta chain was carried out in a study of T cell changes during pregnancy in multiple sclerosis. Sequenced by immunoSEQ multiplex PCR; TCRdb stores in-frame clones only, minus some. The table includes over 30,000 clones, over 80% detected once. The V gene's germline CDR1 is LGHNA and CDR2 YSLEER. J gave up 1 base and V 0 bases, and 10 bases lay outside the gene matches. The length of the CDR3 is 18 residues. The starting material was CD4+ T cells from peripheral blood mononuclear cells, obtained in the third trimester of pregnancy. This TCR derives from a female donor in good health, enrolled as a control in a pregnancy study. J is TRBJ2-3 and V is TRBV4-3; 7 nucleotides match TRBD2. This chain's CDR3 is CASSQEMVGTTGTDTQYF. The CDR3 DNA reads TGCGCCAGCAGCCAAGAGATGGTAGGGACTACCGGCACAGATACGCAGTATTTT.